These 24 T cell receptor beta chains came from one sample sequenced in a study of T cells after yellow fever vaccination. TCRdb reprocessed the 5' RACE reads via MiXCR and lists one record per CDR3 protein. The sample records 450,000 to 600,000 distinct CDR3 sequences, approximately 16% being singletons. This specimen consisted of PBMCs, obtained roughly 5 days after the first yellow fever vaccination. Receptor source: a young man who received the YFV17D yellow fever vaccine.

This clonotype has only one observation. The chain is built from TRBV4-1 and TRBJ2-3; 8 positions agree with TRBD1. Germline CDR1 is MGHRA and CDR2 is YSYEKL. V dropped 0 bases and J dropped 4; count of bases not matched to a gene: 3. The CDR3 extends over 15 amino acids. CDR3 nucleotide sequence: TGCGCCAGCAGCCAAGAACGGACAGGGCCAGATACGCAGTATTTT. It yields the protein CASSQERTGPDTQYF.

This clonotype was seen more than once but under ten times. The chain recombines TRBV7-9 with TRBJ1-1; D may be TRBD1 (6 bases). The CDR3 loop spans 16 amino acids. Trimming shortened V by 5 bases and J by 1 base, and 17 bases separated the two germline ends. Germline V gene sequence: CDR1 SEHNR, CDR2 FQNEAQ (reference sequence). This CDR3 reads CASSPGGSQGNTEAFF. The DNA of the CDR3 is TGTGCCAGCAGCCCGGGGGGCTCTCAGGGGAACACTGAAGCTTTCTTT.

Many counts were recorded for this clonotype. The chain carries TRBV20-1 and TRBJ2-1; TRBD1 matches 12 bases. This CDR3 contains 13 residues. V dropped 7 bases and J dropped 7; count of bases not matched to a gene: 5. Per the germline V gene, CDR1 is DFQATT and CDR2 is SNEGSKA (reference sequence). The CDR3 DNA reads as TGCAGTGAGGGACAGGGGGCGCGGAATGAGCAGTTCTTC. The encoded protein is CSEGQGARNEQFF.

The J gene is TRBJ1-5, the V gene TRBV29-1; possibly TRBD1 for D (6 bases). Trimming removed 7 bases at V and 6 bases at J, with 16 bases between. The germline V gene encodes CDR1 SQVTM and CDR2 ANQGSEA. The CDR3 has 13 amino acids. DNA of the CDR3: TGCAGCGATCACAGGGAGGCCGGTCAGCCCCAGCATTTT. Its protein is CSDHREAGQPQHF.

This clonotype was picked up a small number of times. The chain carries TRBV4-1 and TRBJ1-5; D not certain. The germline V and J ends were trimmed by 0 bases and 5 bases, with 8 bases remaining between them. The germline CDR1 and CDR2 sequences are MGHRA and YSYEKL. The CDR3 loop spans 14 amino acids. The CDR3 protein is CASSQDPGDQPQHF. Written as DNA, the CDR3 is TGCGCCAGCAGCCAAGATCCTGGGGATCAGCCCCAGCATTTT.

This clonotype was observed a few times. The J gene is TRBJ2-3, the V gene TRBV6-5; either TRBD1 or TRBD2 may fit D (5 bases each). Trimming took off 7 bases at V and 3 bases at J, with 8 bases between the two ends. Germline V gene lookup returns CDR1 MNHEY and CDR2 SVGAGI. The CDR3 sequence is 12 residues long. CDR3 protein: CASKGTTDTQYF. DNA for the CDR3: TGTGCCAGCAAGGGGACGACAGATACGCAGTATTTT.

In this sample, this clonotype turned up a few times. CDR3 amino acids: CSAGRAGYEQYF. The CDR3 DNA reads TGCAGTGCGGGGCGGGCAGGATACGAGCAGTACTTC. The chain has TRBV20-1 and TRBJ2-7, with D tentatively TRBD1 or TRBD2 (5 bases each). Deletions cut 6 bases from V and 4 bases from J, with 13 bases between. Per the germline V gene, CDR1 is DFQATT and CDR2 is SNEGSKA (reference sequence). This CDR3 region has 12 residues.

This clonotype showed up just a few times. This sequence joins TRBV12-3 or TRBV12-4 and TRBJ2-3; D is unresolved. The CDR3 loop spans 12 amino acids. The V gene lost 5 bases and the J gene lost 2 bases, with 5 bases spanning the gap. The CDR3 reads CASSRYTDTQYF. The CDR3 nucleotides are TGTGCCAGCAGTAGATACACAGATACGCAGTATTTT.

J is TRBJ2-1 and V is TRBV6-1; 9 bases map to TRBD1. Germline V gives CDR1 MNHNS, CDR2 SASEGT. With 9 bases clipped from V and 8 bases from J, the junction kept 8 bases outside the gene matches. The CDR3 is 13 amino acids. DNA for the CDR3: TGTGCCAGACTTCCGGGACAGGGCGATGAGCAGTTCTTC. It is translated as CARLPGQGDEQFF.

The chain combines TRBV20-1 with TRBJ2-5, with unresolved D. Germline CDR1 reads DFQATT; CDR2 reads SNEGSKA (reference sequence). Trimming removed 6 bases from V and 5 bases from J, with 10 bases in between. The CDR3 is made up of 11 amino acids. The CDR3 reads CSAPISETQYF. CDR3 nucleotides: TGCAGTGCCCCGATTTCGGAGACCCAGTACTTC.

This clonotype was observed a handful of times. The chain links TRBV12-3 or TRBV12-4 to TRBJ2-2, with D tentatively TRBD2 (5 bases). The CDR3 is 13 residues long. Trimming removed 5 bases at V and 8 bases at J, with 12 bases between. CDR3 sequence reads: CASSALAVGELFF. DNA for the CDR3: TGTGCCAGCAGTGCTCTAGCTGTAGGGGAGCTGTTTTTT.

This clonotype was recorded a few times. V usage is TRBV29-1 and J usage is TRBJ1-1, with D possibly TRBD1 on 5 matching bases. CDR1 is SQVTM and CDR2 is ANQGSEA in the germline V gene. The CDR3 spans 11 residues. Trimming took off 5 bases at V and 4 bases at J, with 8 bases between the two ends. The CDR3 spells CSVPRGTEAFF. In nucleotides, the CDR3 is TGCAGCGTTCCGAGGGGCACTGAAGCTTTCTTT. Looking up the rest from reference TRBV29-1 and TRBJ1-1 gives the full variable domain: SAVISQKPSRDICQRGTSLTIQCQVDSQVTMMFWYRQQPGQSLTLIATANQGSEATYESGFVIDKFPISRPNLTFSTLTVSNMSPEDSSIYLCSVPRGTEAFFGQGTRLTVV.

CDR3 in DNA: TGTGCCATCAGCTCCGGGACAGGGGATGAAAAACTGTTTTTT. It translates to CAISSGTGDEKLFF. The chain has TRBV10-3 and TRBJ1-4; 10 bases agree with TRBD1. From germline, CDR1 is ENHRY and CDR2 SYGVKD. The ends lost 6 bases at V and 6 bases at J; junction bases unmatched: 4. This CDR3 is 14 amino acids long.

This clonotype turned up a few times. V gene TRBV7-9 combines with J gene TRBJ1-2, with D unclear. Germline CDR1 reads SEHNR; CDR2 reads FQNEAQ (reference sequence). The CDR3 length is 13 residues. Trimming took off 1 base at V and 8 bases at J, with 11 bases between the two ends. DNA of the CDR3: TGTGCCAGCAGCTTAGGAACATCTAACGGCTACACCTTC. Amino acids: CASSLGTSNGYTF.

V gene TRBV15 combines with J gene TRBJ1-2; weak D call: TRBD1 (6 bases). CDR1 and CDR2 from the germline V gene are LNHNV and YYDKDF (reference sequence). V was clipped by 0 bases and J by 4 bases, with 18 bases between them. The CDR3 consists of 17 residues. The CDR3 spells CATSREGGQGLSYGYTF. CDR3 in DNA: TGTGCCACCAGCAGAGAGGGGGGCCAAGGGCTATCCTATGGCTACACCTTC.

This clonotype showed up just a few times. The chain combines TRBV11-2 with TRBJ1-4, with D maybe TRBD1 (6 bases). Trimming stripped 1 base from V and 8 bases from J, with 17 bases between. The CDR3 runs to 16 residues. Germline V gene lookup returns CDR1 SGHAT and CDR2 FQNNGV. CDR3 nucleotide sequence: TGTGCCAGCAGCTTAGGAATTCCCGGGACAACCGAAAAACTGTTTTTT. Amino acids: CASSLGIPGTTEKLFF.

The chain employs TRBV4-2 and TRBJ1-1, with D unresolved. The germline gives CDR1 LGHNA, CDR2 YNFKEQ. CDR3 length equals 12 residues. Trimming shortened V by 2 bases and J by 6 bases, and 7 bases separated the two germline ends. CDR3 DNA: TGTGCCAGCAGCCAAATTGGGTCTGAAGCTTTCTTT. Translated, it gives CASSQIGSEAFF.

The J gene is TRBJ2-3, the V gene TRBV27; D is ambiguous. The V end was cut by 4 bases, the J end by 0 bases, with 14 bases between. CDR1 and CDR2 from the germline V gene are MNHEY and SMNVEV (reference sequence). This CDR3 region has 16 residues. The CDR3 bases are TGTGCCAGCAGTTCCTACGCGAGCAGCAGCACAGATACGCAGTATTTT. This codes for CASSSYASSSTDTQYF.

This chain uses TRBV4-3 with TRBJ2-2, with 10 bases aligning to TRBD2. J lost 3 bases, V lost 1 base, and 8 bases had no gene match. CDR1 and CDR2 from the germline V gene are LGHNA and YSLEER. The CDR3 has 18 amino acids. The CDR3 region is CASSQGPALAGYTGELFF. The CDR3 DNA reads as TGCGCCAGCAGCCAAGGACCCGCACTAGCGGGGTACACCGGGGAGCTGTTTTTT.

The V call is TRBV20-1, the J call TRBJ1-1; the D is unclear. Looked up from germline, CDR1 is DFQATT and CDR2 is SNEGSKA (reference sequence). V was cut by 2 bases and J by 11 bases, with 9 bases left in between. The CDR3 is made up of 10 amino acids. CDR3 in amino acids: CSARFSWAFF. CDR3 DNA: TGCAGTGCTAGATTTAGTTGGGCTTTCTTT.

This clonotype was seen a handful of times. The chain employs TRBV5-1 and TRBJ2-1; the D gene is possibly TRBD2 (6 bases). With 4 bases removed from V and 4 bases from J, the gap between germline ends came to 18 bases. From germline, CDR1 is SGHRS and CDR2 YFSETQ. The CDR3 covers 16 residues. The CDR3 coding sequence is TGCGCCAGCAGCAACGCGGGACTTGACCTATACAATGAGCAGTTCTTC. Its protein is CASSNAGLDLYNEQFF.

The chain combines TRBV4-1 with TRBJ1-6; D unclear. Germline V CDR1 and CDR2: MGHRA, YSYEKL. There are 15 residues in the CDR3. The V end was cut by 1 base, the J end by 7 bases, with 11 bases between. The CDR3 sequence: CASSQVGWMNSPLHF. CDR3 in DNA: TGCGCCAGCAGCCAAGTGGGCTGGATGAATTCACCCCTCCACTTT.

This clonotype has more than one count but fewer than ten. V and J are TRBV7-8 and TRBJ2-6; no reliable D call. V was cut by 2 bases and J by 4 bases, with 9 bases left in between. In germline, CDR1 is SGHVS, CDR2 FQNEAQ. This CDR3 is 15 amino acids long. The CDR3 is CASSLMSPGANVLTF. The CDR3 DNA follows: TGTGCCAGCAGCTTAATGTCCCCGGGGGCCAACGTCCTGACTTTC.

This clonotype was found many times. This chain uses TRBV7-9 with TRBJ2-2, with 9 bases matching TRBD1. Germline trimming cut 5 bases from V and 3 bases from J; bases unmatched to any gene: 10. The germline V gene encodes CDR1 SEHNR and CDR2 FQNEAQ (reference sequence). This CDR3 is built from 17 residues. The CDR3 protein is CASSPLRGQGDTGELFF. In nucleotides, the CDR3 is TGTGCCAGCAGCCCCCTTCGGGGACAGGGAGACACCGGGGAGCTGTTTTTT.